This T cell receptor (beta chain) is from a study of blood T cell repertoires in COVID-19 (dated by TCRdb to 2020 to 2022). Broadly, across the study: Samples from collaborators originated in the United States, Italy and Spain and spanned both the acute and convalescent phases of COVID-19. The prospective study material was composed of cDNA or gDNA derived from T cells, B-cell-depleted T cells, or PBMCs. The dataset comprised deeply sampled blood TCRbeta repertoires from subjects exposed to, actively infected with, or recovered from COVID-19. The repertoires were released in a freely available public database intended as a resource for research on the immune response to SARS-CoV-2. Samples were obtained from the ongoing ImmuneRACE study (first 160 participants) and from over a thousand subjects provided by 6 global collaborators. Nearly every sample came with metadata listing a de-identified subject ID, COVID-19 status, age in years and sex. HLA class I and class II types, where available, came from metadata supplied by the sample provider rather than from assay-based typing. The paper's findings and limits, for the study overall: The amount of clinical and demographic metadata varied by source and participant and was provided uncurated.

About this clone itself: Which antigen it targets is not known. No much larger clonotype is one base removed from it; base qualities were not supplied.

At one collaborating source in Seattle, patients were enrolled during active infection and were followed longitudinally through the course of disease. Collaborating institutions collected whole blood in K2EDTA tubes following their own protocols. For TCRbeta analysis, collaborators shipped samples as frozen whole blood, isolated PBMCs, or DNA extracted from either of those sample types. The immunoSEQ Assay, a bias-controlled multiplex PCR, was used to amplify TCRbeta CDR3 regions from genomic DNA. As for the authors' bioinformatics: The number of nucleated cells in each sample was estimated from the amplification of reference gene primers within the assay. To quantify the absolute abundance of each unique TCRbeta CDR3 rearrangement, sequence reads were collapsed and filtered. For each sample, productive Simpson clonality was calculated as the square root of Simpson's diversity index over productive rearrangements. Not all clones reach the TCRdb copy of this immuneACCESS table, which keeps in-frame sequences only. Checked studies attribute under half of the gap to unresolved V genes and leave the rest unexplained. The DNA gave D and trimming, while V, J and clone size come from that table. The sample has 450,000 or so clones on record, 75% to 90% of them singletons. Less than 2% of the sample belongs to the ten largest clones.

Material: peripheral blood. The clonotype originates from a woman between 35 and 50 years old with COVID-19, enrolled during active disease.

The nucleotides read TGTGCCAGCAGCCGGTCGGGGTCTGCTAATGAAAAACTGTTTTTT. Its protein reads: CASSRSGSANEKLFF. The chain links TRBV11-2 with TRBJ1-4, with the D gene not confidently named. The CDR3, from cysteine to phenylalanine, totals 15 residues. Kept here is only the CDR3 DNA, which spans 45 bases and is read in frame from base 1. The germline V gene yields SGHAT for CDR1 and FQNNGV for CDR2. V loses 5 bases of germline sequence and J loses 3 bases, and the interval between the two ends is 13 bases.